This T cell receptor (beta chain) was identified during a study of control samples from healthy donors and cancer patients. Assay used: immunoSEQ multiplex PCR; TCRdb lists only in-frame clones, some missing. The sample includes about 160,000 clones, about 90% of them seen just once. Trimming shortened V by 5 bases and J by 0 bases, and 13 bases separated the two germline ends. Germline V gene data show CDR1 as SEHNR and CDR2 as FQNEAQ (reference sequence). This CDR3 has 15 amino acids. This chain joins TRBV7-9 and TRBJ1-1, with D unclear. The sequenced material came from blood. This receptor was taken from a man aged 25 to 40 in good health. The CDR3 loop is CASSPSQIVNTEAFF. The CDR3 nucleotides read TGTGCCAGCAGCCCGTCACAGATAGTGAACACTGAAGCTTTCTTT.